One sample yielded the 25 T cell receptor beta chains listed below, sequenced in a study of shared T cell receptors in the human thymus. Only in-frame clones appear in the TCRdb table, and some are missing; sequencing was by immunoSEQ multiplex PCR. The sample yields approximately 400,000 clones, approximately 95% seen once. Sequencing input: thymocytes. The origin of the receptors is a human donor.

The V call is TRBV11-3, the J call TRBJ1-1; D is possibly TRBD1 (6 bases). The CDR3 spans 14 residues. Trimming stripped 0 bases from V and 10 bases from J, with 15 bases between. Germline values: CDR1 SGHNT, CDR2 YENEEA. CDR3 loop: CASSLEGPGEAAFF. Here the CDR3 DNA reads TGTGCCAGCAGCTTAGAAGGCCCAGGGGAGGCAGCTTTCTTT. Supplemented by reference TRBV11-3 and TRBJ1-1, the full variable domain reads EAGVVQSPRYKIIEKKQPVAFWCNPISGHNTLYWYLQNLGQGPELLIRYENEEAVDDSQLPKDRFSAERLKGVDSTLKIQPAELGDSAVYLCASSLEGPGEAAFFGQGTRLTVV.

The rearrangement links TRBV28 to TRBJ2-7; 10 bases align to TRBD1. The germline CDR1 and CDR2 sequences are MDHEN and SYDVKM. J lost 2 bases, V lost 1 base, and 2 bases had no gene match. This CDR3 comprises 15 residues. The CDR3 region has the DNA TGTGCCAGCAGTTTATATGGGACAGGGGCCTACGAGCAGTACTTC. Encoded protein: CASSLYGTGAYEQYF.

V is TRBV5-1 and J is TRBJ2-2, with TRBD2 identical over 16 bases. Germline lookup yields CDR1 SGHRS and CDR2 YFSETQ. This CDR3 is 20 amino acids long. V lost 4 bases to trimming and J lost 0 bases; unmatched junction nucleotides: 9. CDR3 sequence: CASSVSGLAGGFANTGELFF. In DNA, the CDR3 is TGCGCCAGCAGCGTATCGGGACTAGCGGGAGGGTTCGCGAACACCGGGGAGCTGTTTTTT.

The chain has TRBV28 and TRBJ1-3; 10 bases map to TRBD1. The germline CDR1 and CDR2 sequences are MDHEN and SYDVKM. The V segment lost 5 bases and the J segment 2 bases; nucleotides outside the gene matches: 9. This CDR3 spans 17 amino acids. The CDR3 coding sequence is TGTGCCAGCAGTCTCTCGACAGGGGGCGAACCTGGAAACACCATATATTTT. Amino acids: CASSLSTGGEPGNTIYF.

The CDR3 reads CASSEPGLGTYEQYF. The CDR3 DNA reads as TGTGCCAGCAGCGAGCCGGGACTAGGGACCTACGAGCAGTACTTC. The rearrangement uses TRBV14 and TRBJ2-7; the match to TRBD2 covers 8 bases. With 5 bases clipped from V and 2 bases from J, the junction kept 8 bases outside the gene matches. This CDR3 comprises 15 residues. The germline gives CDR1 SGHDN, CDR2 FVKESK.

The V call is TRBV6-5, the J call TRBJ1-5, with D unresolved. The CDR3 loop spans 12 amino acids. Germline V gene data show CDR1 as MNHEY and CDR2 as SVGAGI. Trimming took off 6 bases at V and 4 bases at J, with 7 bases between the two ends. This CDR3 is CASSHLNQPQHF. CDR3 nucleotides: TGTGCCAGCAGCCACCTTAATCAGCCCCAGCATTTT.

The chain is built from TRBV18 and TRBJ2-5; D gene ambiguous. Trimming cost V 3 bases and J 2 bases, with 16 bases left between them. CDR1 is KGHSH, CDR2 LQKENI, per germline. CDR3 length equals 16 residues. In DNA, the CDR3 is TGTGCCAGCTCACCGCTCCCACTGCCACCACAAGAGACCCAGTACTTC. Its protein product is CASSPLPLPPQETQYF.

The V gene is TRBV18, the J gene TRBJ2-3, with D uncertain. This CDR3 region has 13 residues. The V gene lost 3 bases and the J gene lost 2 bases, with 6 bases spanning the gap. CDR1 and CDR2 from the germline V gene are KGHSH and LQKENI. Written as DNA, the CDR3 is TGTGCCAGCTCACCGCATGCCACAGATACGCAGTATTTT. Its translation: CASSPHATDTQYF.

The J gene is TRBJ2-1, the V gene TRBV4-1; D gene ambiguous. Germline V gene sequence: CDR1 MGHRA, CDR2 YSYEKL. The CDR3 is 17 residues long. V lost 0 bases and J lost 6, with 18 bases in between. The CDR3 spells CASSQDTQSVRINEQFF. The CDR3 region has the DNA TGCGCCAGCAGCCAAGATACCCAAAGTGTCCGAATCAATGAGCAGTTCTTC.

The V call is TRBV4-2, the J call TRBJ2-2; 7 bases align to TRBD1. In germline, CDR1 is LGHNA, CDR2 YNFKEQ. The CDR3 has 16 amino acids. J was trimmed by 4 bases and V by 2 bases; bases with no gene match: 7. CDR3 in DNA: TGTGCCAGCAGCCAAAAACCCGGGACAGCCACCGGGGAGCTGTTTTTT. Protein product: CASSQKPGTATGELFF.

This chain uses TRBV30 with TRBJ1-2; D is uncertain. The CDR3 spans 13 residues. Per germline, CDR1 GTSNPN and CDR2 SVGIG (reference sequence). V was clipped by 2 bases and J by 3 bases, with 10 bases between them. CDR3 nucleotide sequence: TGTGCCTGGAGTCCCCCAAGGCACTATGGCTACACCTTC. The encoded protein is CAWSPPRHYGYTF.

This chain uses TRBV5-6 with TRBJ2-7, with a tentative D call TRBD2 (6 bases). CDR3 length equals 15 residues. V dropped 3 bases and J dropped 5 bases, with 18 bases sitting between them. CDR1 is SGHDT and CDR2 is YYEEEE in the germline V gene. The CDR3 sequence: CASSSCTGVSNEQYF. The CDR3 DNA reads TGTGCCAGCAGCTCTTGTACGGGAGTCTCAAACGAGCAGTACTTC.

The chain is built from TRBV28 and TRBJ1-5, with D tentatively TRBD1 (5 bases). The V and J ends lost 3 bases and 4 bases respectively, with 10 bases between them. The germline V gene encodes CDR1 MDHEN and CDR2 SYDVKM. This CDR3 has 14 residues. For the CDR3, the DNA is TGTGCCAGCAGTTTGTTCTGGGGGAATCAGCCCCAGCATTTT. It specifies CASSLFWGNQPQHF.

This rearrangement joins TRBV5-4 to TRBJ1-1; 7 bases map to TRBD1. Germline CDR1 reads SGHNT; CDR2 reads YYREEE (reference sequence). The CDR3 consists of 13 residues. Germline trimming cut 4 bases from V and 7 bases from J; bases unmatched to any gene: 7. The CDR3 DNA reads as TGTGCCAGCAGCCAGGGGGTTTCAGTTGAAGCTTTCTTT. It yields the protein CASSQGVSVEAFF.

The rearrangement uses TRBV7-3 and TRBJ2-5, with TRBD2 matching over 12 bases. Trimming removed 5 bases from V and 1 base from J; junction bases left unmatched: 11. The germline V gene encodes CDR1 SGHTA and CDR2 FQGTGA. This CDR3 region has 18 residues. CDR3 DNA: TGTGCCAGCAGCCCGGGACTAGCGGGCCCCATTCTCCAAGAGACCCAGTACTTC. It encodes CASSPGLAGPILQETQYF.

V usage is TRBV27 and J usage is TRBJ2-5, with D perhaps matching TRBD1 (9 bases). TRBJ2-7 explains the end of the DNA better; the J call may be wrong. The germline V gene encodes CDR1 MNHEY and CDR2 SMNVEV (reference sequence). The CDR3 covers 17 residues. The CDR3 here is CASSQGQGSGLGYEQYF. The CDR3 bases are TGTGCCAGCAGTCAAGGACAGGGGTCGGGACTAGGCTACGAGCAGTACTTC.

In DNA, the CDR3 is TGTGCCAGCAGTTTAACAGGGAGGCCTAATGAAAAACTGTTTTTT. Protein sequence: CASSLTGRPNEKLFF. V usage is TRBV28 and J usage is TRBJ1-4, with D possibly TRBD1 on 6 matching bases. CDR3 length: 15 amino acids. V was trimmed by 2 bases and J by 3 bases, leaving 10 bases between them. The V gene's germline CDR1 is MDHEN and CDR2 SYDVKM.

The rearrangement links TRBV7-6 to TRBJ2-3; D remains ambiguous. Trimming cost V 3 bases and J 6 bases, with 16 bases left between them. Germline values: CDR1 SGHVS, CDR2 FNYEAQ. CDR3 length equals 15 residues. This CDR3 reads CASSFFPPAADTQYF. The CDR3 DNA is TGTGCCAGCAGCTTCTTCCCCCCGGCTGCGGATACGCAGTATTTT. Full variable domain (outside the CDR3, taken from reference TRBV7-6 and TRBJ2-3): GAGVSQSPRYKVTKRGQDVALRCDPISGHVSLYWYRQALGQGPEFLTYFNYEAQQDKSGLPNDRFSAERPEGSISTLTIQRTEQRDSAMYRCASSFFPPAADTQYFGPGTRLTVL.

This clone was found once. The chain couples TRBV28 to TRBJ1-2; D unresolved. The CDR3 extends over 15 amino acids. Germline CDR1 and CDR2: MDHEN and SYDVKM. Trimming cost V 5 bases and J 4 bases, with 17 bases left between them. In DNA, the CDR3 is TGTGCCAGCAGTCATCACCGGGTCCACTTCTATGGCTACACCTTC. It codes for CASSHHRVHFYGYTF.

This chain links TRBV5-1 with TRBJ2-5, with 8 bases matching TRBD2. V lost 1 base, J lost 5 bases, and 4 bases stayed unmatched. Germline values: CDR1 SGHRS, CDR2 YFSETQ. There are 14 residues in the CDR3. CDR3 protein: CASSLSGSGETQYF. The CDR3 coding sequence is TGCGCCAGCAGCTTGAGCGGGAGTGGGGAGACCCAGTACTTC.

In this sample, this clone turned up a few times. The CDR3 DNA reads as TGTGCCAGCATCTGGGACTGCATTCTGGATACGCAGTATTTT. It codes for CASIWDCILDTQYF. The chain carries TRBV2 and TRBJ2-3; D might be TRBD2 (6 bases). V lost 7 bases to trimming and J lost 6 bases, with 17 bases between them. The CDR3 runs 14 residues. Germline lookup yields CDR1 SNHLY and CDR2 FYNNEI.

This chain uses TRBV11-2 with TRBJ1-2; the match to TRBD1 covers 7 bases. The CDR3 is 15 residues long. The junction had 5 bases not matched to a gene; V was cut back by 0 bases and J by 4 bases. Germline V gives CDR1 SGHAT, CDR2 FQNNGV. The CDR3 DNA follows: TGTGCCAGCAGCTTAGAAAGGGGGCGCCCCTATGGCTACACCTTC. This gives the protein CASSLERGRPYGYTF.

This chain uses TRBV7-2 with TRBJ2-7; 7 bases are shared with TRBD1. The CDR3 runs to 14 residues. V shed 5 bases, J shed 3 bases, and the junction held 7 bases outside the gene matches. CDR1 SGHTA and CDR2 FQGNSA come from the germline V gene. This CDR3 is CASSPRDSFYEQYF. Here the CDR3 DNA reads TGTGCCAGCAGCCCCCGGGACAGCTTCTACGAGCAGTACTTC.

The chain couples TRBV9 to TRBJ2-7; maybe TRBD1 (5 bases). This CDR3 is 14 amino acids long. Trimming took off 2 bases at V and 3 bases at J, with 12 bases between the two ends. Germline V gene sequence: CDR1 SGDLS, CDR2 YYNGEE. As DNA, the CDR3 is TGTGCCAGCAGCGTTCTGAGACAGCTCTACGAGCAGTACTTC. As protein: CASSVLRQLYEQYF. The full variable domain, completed using reference TRBV9 and TRBJ2-7, is DSGVTQTPKHLITATGQRVTLRCSPRSGDLSVYWYQQSLDQGLQFLIQYYNGEERAKGNILERFSAQQFPDLHSELNLSSLELGDSALYFCASSVLRQLYEQYFGPGTRLTVT.

V usage is TRBV5-4 and J usage is TRBJ1-2; possible D gene TRBD1, 5 bases. Germline CDR1 and CDR2: SGHNT and YYREEE (reference sequence). The CDR3 totals 14 residues. With 2 bases removed from V and 5 bases from J, the gap between germline ends came to 13 bases. CDR3 protein: CASSLSRGRYGYTF. DNA of the CDR3: TGTGCCAGCAGCTTAAGTCGGGGCCGTTATGGCTACACCTTC.